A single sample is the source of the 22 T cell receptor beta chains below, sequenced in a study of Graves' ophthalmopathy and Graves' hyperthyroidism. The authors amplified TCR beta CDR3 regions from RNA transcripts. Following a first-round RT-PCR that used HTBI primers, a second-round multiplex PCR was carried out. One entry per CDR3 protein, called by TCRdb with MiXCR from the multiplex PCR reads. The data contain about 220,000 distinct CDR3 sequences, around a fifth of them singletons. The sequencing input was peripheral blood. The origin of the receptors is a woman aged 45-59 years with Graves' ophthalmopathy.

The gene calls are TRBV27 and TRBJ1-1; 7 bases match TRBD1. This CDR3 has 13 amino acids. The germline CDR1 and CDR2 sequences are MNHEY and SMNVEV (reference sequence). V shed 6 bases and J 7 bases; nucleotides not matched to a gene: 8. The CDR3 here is CASRRTGSVEAFF. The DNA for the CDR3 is TGTGCCAGCAGGCGGACAGGAAGCGTTGAAGCTTTCTTT.

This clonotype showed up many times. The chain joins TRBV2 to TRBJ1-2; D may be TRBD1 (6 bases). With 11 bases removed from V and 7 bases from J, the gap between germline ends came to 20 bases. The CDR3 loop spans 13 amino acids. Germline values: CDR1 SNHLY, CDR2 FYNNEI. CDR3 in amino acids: CAQGAGRGSGYTF. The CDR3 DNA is TGTGCCCAAGGGGCCGGCAGGGGAAGTGGCTACACCTTC.

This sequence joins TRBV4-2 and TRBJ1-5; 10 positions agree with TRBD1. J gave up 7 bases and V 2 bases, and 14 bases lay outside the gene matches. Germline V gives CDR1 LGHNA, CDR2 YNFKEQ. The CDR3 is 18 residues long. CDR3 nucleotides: TGTGCCAGCAGCCAAATTTTGGGGGGGACAGGGGTTGGACAGCCCCAGCATTTT. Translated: CASSQILGGTGVGQPQHF.

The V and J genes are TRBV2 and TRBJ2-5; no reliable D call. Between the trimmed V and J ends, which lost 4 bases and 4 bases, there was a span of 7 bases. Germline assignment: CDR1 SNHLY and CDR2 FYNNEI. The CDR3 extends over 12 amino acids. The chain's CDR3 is CASSVGAETQYF. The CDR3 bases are TGTGCCAGCAGTGTCGGCGCAGAGACCCAGTACTTC.

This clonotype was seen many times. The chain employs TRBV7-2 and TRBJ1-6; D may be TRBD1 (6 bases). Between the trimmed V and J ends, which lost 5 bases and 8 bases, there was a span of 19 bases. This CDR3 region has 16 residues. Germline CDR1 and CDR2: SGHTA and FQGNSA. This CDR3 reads CASSPGRSRGDSPLHF. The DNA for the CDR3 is TGTGCCAGCAGCCCCGGGAGGTCCAGGGGTGATTCACCCCTCCACTTT.

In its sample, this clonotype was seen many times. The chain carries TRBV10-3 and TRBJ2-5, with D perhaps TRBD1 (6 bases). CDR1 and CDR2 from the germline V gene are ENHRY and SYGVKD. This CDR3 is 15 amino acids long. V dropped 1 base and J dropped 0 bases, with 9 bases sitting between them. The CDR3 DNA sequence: TGTGCCATCAGTGAGTGGGACATATACCAAGAGACCCAGTACTTC. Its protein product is CAISEWDIYQETQYF.

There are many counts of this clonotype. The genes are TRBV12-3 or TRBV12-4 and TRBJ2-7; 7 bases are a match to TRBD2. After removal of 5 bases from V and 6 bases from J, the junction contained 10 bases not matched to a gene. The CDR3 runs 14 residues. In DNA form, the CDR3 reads TGTGCCAGCAGTCTAAGGGAGGGAGATTCCGAGCAGTACTTC. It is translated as CASSLREGDSEQYF.

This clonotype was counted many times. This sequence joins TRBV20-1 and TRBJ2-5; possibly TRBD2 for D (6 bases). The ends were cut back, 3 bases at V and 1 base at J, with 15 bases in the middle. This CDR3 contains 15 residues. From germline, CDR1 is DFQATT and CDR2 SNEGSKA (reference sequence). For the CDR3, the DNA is TGCAGTGCTAGTGGGCTAGCGCCGCCCCAAGAGACCCAGTACTTC. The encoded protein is CSASGLAPPQETQYF.

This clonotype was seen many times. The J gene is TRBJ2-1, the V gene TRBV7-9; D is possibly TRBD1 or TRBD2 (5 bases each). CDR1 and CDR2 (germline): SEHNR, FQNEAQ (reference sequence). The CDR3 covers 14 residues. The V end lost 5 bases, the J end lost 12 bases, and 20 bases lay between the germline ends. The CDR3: CASSPGTPPFGQFF. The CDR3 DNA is TGTGCCAGCAGCCCCGGGACCCCTCCTTTTGGGCAGTTCTTC.

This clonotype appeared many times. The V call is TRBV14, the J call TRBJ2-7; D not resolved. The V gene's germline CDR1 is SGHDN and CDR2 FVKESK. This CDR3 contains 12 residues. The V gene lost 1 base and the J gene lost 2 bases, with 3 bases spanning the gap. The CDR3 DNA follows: TGTGCCAGCAGCCAAGCCCCCTACGAGCAGTACTTC. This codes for CASSQAPYEQYF.

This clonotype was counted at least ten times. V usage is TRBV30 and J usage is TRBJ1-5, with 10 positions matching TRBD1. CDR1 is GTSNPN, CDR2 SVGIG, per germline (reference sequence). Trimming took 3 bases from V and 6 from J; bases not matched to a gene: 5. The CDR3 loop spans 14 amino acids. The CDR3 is CAWSATGGPQPQHF. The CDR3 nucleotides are TGTGCCTGGAGCGCGACAGGGGGCCCTCAGCCCCAGCATTTT.

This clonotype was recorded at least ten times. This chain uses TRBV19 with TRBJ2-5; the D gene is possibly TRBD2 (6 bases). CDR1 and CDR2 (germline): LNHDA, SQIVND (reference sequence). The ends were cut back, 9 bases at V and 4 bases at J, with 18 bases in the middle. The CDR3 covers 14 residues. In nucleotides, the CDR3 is TGTGCCAGCAAAAGCGGAGGGGATGGAGAGACCCAGTACTTC. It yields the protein CASKSGGDGETQYF.

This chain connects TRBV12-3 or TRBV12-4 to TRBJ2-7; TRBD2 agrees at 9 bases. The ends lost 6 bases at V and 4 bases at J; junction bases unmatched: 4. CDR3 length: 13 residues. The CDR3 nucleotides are TGTGCCAGCAGATCTAGCGGGACGTACGAGCAGTACTTC. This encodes CASRSSGTYEQYF.

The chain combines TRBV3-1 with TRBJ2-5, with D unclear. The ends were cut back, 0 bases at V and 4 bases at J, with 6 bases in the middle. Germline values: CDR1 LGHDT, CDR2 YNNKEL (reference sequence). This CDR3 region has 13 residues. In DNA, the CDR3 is TGTGCCAGCAGCCAAGAGCTTACAGAGACCCAGTACTTC. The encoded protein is CASSQELTETQYF.

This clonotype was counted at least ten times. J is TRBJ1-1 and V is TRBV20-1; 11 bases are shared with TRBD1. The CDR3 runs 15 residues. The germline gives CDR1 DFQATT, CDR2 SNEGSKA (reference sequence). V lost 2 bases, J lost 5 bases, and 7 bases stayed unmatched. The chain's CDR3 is CSARSPGQGGTEAFF. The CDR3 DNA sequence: TGCAGTGCTAGATCCCCGGGACAGGGGGGGACTGAAGCTTTCTTT.

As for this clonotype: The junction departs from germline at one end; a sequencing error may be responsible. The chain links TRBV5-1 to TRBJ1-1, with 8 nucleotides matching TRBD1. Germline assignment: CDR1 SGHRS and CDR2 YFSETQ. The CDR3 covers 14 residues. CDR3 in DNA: TGCGCCAGCAGCTTGGGACAGGGGAACGCTGAAGCTTTCTTT. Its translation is CASSLGQGNAEAFF.

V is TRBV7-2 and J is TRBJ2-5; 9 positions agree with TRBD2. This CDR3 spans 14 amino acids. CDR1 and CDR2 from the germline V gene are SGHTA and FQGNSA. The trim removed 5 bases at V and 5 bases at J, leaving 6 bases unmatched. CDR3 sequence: CASSPGLAKETQYF. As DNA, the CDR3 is TGTGCCAGCAGCCCGGGACTAGCAAAGGAGACCCAGTACTTC.

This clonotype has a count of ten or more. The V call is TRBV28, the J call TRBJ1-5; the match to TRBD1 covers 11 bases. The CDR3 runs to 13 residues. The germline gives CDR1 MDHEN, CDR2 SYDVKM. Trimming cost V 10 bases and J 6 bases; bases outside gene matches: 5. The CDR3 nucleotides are TGTGCCACCCGGACAGGGGGCAGTCAGCCCCAGCATTTT. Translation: CATRTGGSQPQHF.

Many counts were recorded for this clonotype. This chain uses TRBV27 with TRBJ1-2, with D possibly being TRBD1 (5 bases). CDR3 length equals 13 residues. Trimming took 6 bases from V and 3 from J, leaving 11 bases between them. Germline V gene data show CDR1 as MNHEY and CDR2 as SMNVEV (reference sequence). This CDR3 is CASSLGADYGYTF. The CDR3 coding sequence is TGTGCCAGCAGCCTCGGGGCAGACTATGGCTACACCTTC.

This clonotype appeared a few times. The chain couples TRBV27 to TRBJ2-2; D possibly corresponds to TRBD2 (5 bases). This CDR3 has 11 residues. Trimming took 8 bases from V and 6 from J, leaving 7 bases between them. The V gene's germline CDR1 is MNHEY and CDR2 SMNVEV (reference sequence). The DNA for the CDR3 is TGTGCCAGCTGGACTGCCGGGGAGCTGTTTTTT. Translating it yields CASWTAGELFF.

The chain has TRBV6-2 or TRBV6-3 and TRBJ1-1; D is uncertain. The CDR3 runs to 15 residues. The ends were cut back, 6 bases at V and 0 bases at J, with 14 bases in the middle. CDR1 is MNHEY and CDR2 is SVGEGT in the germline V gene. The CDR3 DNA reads TGTGCCAGCAGCCAGCGTAGGACGGTGAACACTGAAGCTTTCTTT. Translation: CASSQRRTVNTEAFF.

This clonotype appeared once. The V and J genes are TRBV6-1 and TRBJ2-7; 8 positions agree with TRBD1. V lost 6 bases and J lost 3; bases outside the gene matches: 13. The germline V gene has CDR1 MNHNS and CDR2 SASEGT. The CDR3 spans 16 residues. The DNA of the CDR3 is TGTGCCAGCAGACGGACAGGGATCGACCCGTACTACGAGCAGTACTTC. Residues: CASRRTGIDPYYEQYF.